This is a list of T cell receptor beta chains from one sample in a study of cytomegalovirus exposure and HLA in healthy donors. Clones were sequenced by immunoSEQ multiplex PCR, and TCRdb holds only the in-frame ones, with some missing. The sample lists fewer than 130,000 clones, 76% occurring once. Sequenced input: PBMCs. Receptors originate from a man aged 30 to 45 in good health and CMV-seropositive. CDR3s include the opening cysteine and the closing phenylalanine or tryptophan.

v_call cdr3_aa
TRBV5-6 CASSRTVNTEAFF
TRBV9 CASSVEAGRNNEQFF
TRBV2 CASSEWEGTEAFF
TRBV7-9 CASSSDSYNEQFF
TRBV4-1 CASSQPTRGLGDTQYF
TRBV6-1 CASSEGGQGRGYTF
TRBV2 CASSEGTGAYNEQFF
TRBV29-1 CSVEGTGGRGWPYGYTF
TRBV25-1 CASSLTGTSGVQCLFF
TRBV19 CASRGHLNTEAFF
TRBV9 CASSTAVGAYSEQYF
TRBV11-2 CASSSTGGSYEQYF
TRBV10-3 CAISGDREAYGYTF
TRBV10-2 CASRDMGGDTQYF
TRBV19 CASSVHRGGKNIQYF
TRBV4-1 CASSQGGGGEQYF
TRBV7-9 CASSLQTGDEQYF
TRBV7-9 CASSHPGQGTYEQYF
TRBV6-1 CASSEREGAGEQYF
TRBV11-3 CASSQSGQGNTGELFF
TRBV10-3 CAISESTSGEIEQYF
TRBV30 CAWRLGRGTTHMNTEAFF
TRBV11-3 CASSFSGSTDTQYF
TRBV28 CASSSEDRGLVYEQYF
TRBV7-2 CASSSNDGTPLTITQYF
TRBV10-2 CATTGGGTDTQYF
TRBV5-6 CASSLRLVGPLYGYTF
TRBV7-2 CASSRDTGANVLTF
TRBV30 CAFKGGPMTYEQYF
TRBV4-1 CASSQQGGHEKLFF
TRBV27 CASSPGSNQEQYF
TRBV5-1 CASSLAYRGPNEKLFF
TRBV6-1 CASSEGFENPTNEKLFF
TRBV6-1 CASRTTGRGNNEQFF
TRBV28 CASSPPGYNEQFF
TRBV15 CATSSPDRGVDGYTF
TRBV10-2 CASSELVGHYGYTF
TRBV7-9 CASSGPGQARSGQYF
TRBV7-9 CASSTSRQGYQETQYF
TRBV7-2 CASSLLGQPGNTIYF
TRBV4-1 CASSRLTGVSGEKLFF
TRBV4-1 CASSHENTRPYEQYF
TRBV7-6 CASSSQNQPQHF
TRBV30 CAWGDRGYGYTF
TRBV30 CAWSVLGGETQYF
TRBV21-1 CASSSRGTGELFF
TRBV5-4 CASSPVGGYNSPLHF
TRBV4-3 CASSQDRARGNSGNTIYF
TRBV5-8 CASSRRGGDQPQHF
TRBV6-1 CASSEIPGFSNYGYTF
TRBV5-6 CASRSVGAADTQYF
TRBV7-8 CASSSGGGLWNNEQYF
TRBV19 CASSGVGETQYF
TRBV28 CASSVEGARNTEAFF
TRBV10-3 CAISEWGQGEINEQFF
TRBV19 CASRGEGGETQYF
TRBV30 CACASSGNTIYF
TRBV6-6 CASIRQGDHGEQYF